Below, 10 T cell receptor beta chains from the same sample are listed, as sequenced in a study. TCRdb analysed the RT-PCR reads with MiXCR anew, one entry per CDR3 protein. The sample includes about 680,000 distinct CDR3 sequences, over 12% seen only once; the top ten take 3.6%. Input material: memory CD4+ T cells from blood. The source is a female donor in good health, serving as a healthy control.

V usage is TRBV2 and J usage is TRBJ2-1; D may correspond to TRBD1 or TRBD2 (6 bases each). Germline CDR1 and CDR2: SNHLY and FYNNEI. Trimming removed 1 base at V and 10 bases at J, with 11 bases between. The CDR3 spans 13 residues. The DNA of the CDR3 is TGTGCCAGCAGTGAAGTGACCGGGGGCGAGCAGTTCTTC. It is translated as CASSEVTGGEQFF.

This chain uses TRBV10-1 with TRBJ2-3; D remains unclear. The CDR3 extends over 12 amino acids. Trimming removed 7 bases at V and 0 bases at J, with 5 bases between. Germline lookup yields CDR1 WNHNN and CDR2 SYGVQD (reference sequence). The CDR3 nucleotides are TGCGCCAGCAAGTCCAGCACAGATACGCAGTATTTT. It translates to CASKSSTDTQYF.

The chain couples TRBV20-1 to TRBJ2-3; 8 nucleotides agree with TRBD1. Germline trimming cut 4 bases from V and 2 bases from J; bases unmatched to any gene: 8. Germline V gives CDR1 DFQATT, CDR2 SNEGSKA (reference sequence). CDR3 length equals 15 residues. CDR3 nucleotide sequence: TGCAGTGCTAAACTCGGGACAGGAAACACAGATACGCAGTATTTT. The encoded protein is CSAKLGTGNTDTQYF.

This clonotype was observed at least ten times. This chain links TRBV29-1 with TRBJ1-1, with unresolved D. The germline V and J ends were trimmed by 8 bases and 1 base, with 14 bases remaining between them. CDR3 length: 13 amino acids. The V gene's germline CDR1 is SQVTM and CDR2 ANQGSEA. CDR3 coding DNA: TGCAGCACAATCTCGGGAGGGAACACTGAAGCTTTCTTT. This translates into CSTISGGNTEAFF.

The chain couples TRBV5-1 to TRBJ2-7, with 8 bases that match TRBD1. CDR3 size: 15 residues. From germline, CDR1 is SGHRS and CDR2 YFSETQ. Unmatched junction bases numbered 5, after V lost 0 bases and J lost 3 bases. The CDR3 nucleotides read TGCGCCAGCAGCTTGGCCTTACAGGGGGGCTACGAGCAGTACTTC. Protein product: CASSLALQGGYEQYF.

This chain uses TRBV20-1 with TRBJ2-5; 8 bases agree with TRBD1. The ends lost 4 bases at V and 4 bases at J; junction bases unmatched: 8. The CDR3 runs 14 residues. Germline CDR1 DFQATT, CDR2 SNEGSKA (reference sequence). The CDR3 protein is CSAIKQGGRETQYF. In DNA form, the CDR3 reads TGCAGTGCTATTAAACAGGGGGGCCGAGAGACCCAGTACTTC.

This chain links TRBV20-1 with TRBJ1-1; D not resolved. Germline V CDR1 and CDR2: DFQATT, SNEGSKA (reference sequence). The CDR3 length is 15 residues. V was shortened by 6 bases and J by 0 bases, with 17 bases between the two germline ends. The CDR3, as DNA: TGCAGTGCCACGCCGTTGTCCGTTATGAACACTGAAGCTTTCTTT. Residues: CSATPLSVMNTEAFF.

This chain's CDR3 is CASSAGTAETQYF. CDR3 bases: TGTGCCAGCAGCGCCGGGACAGCAGAGACCCAGTACTTC. The chain recombines TRBV7-8 with TRBJ2-5; 7 bases match TRBD1. CDR3 length: 13 amino acids. V dropped 5 bases and J dropped 4; count of bases not matched to a gene: 4. The germline CDR1 and CDR2 sequences are SGHVS and FQNEAQ.

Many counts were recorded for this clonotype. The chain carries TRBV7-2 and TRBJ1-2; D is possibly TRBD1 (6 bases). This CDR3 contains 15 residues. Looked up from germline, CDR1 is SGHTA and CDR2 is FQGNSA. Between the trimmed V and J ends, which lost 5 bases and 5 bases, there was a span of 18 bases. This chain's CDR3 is CASSPHRDGGYGYTF. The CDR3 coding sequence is TGTGCCAGCAGCCCCCACAGGGACGGGGGTTATGGCTACACCTTC. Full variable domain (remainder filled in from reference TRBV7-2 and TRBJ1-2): GAGVSQSPSNKVTEKGKDVELRCDPISGHTALYWYRQSLGQGLEFLIYFQGNSAPDKSGLPSDRFSAERTGGSVSTLTIQRTQQEDSAVYLCASSPHRDGGYGYTFGSGTRLTVV.

CDR3 in amino acids: CASSQDVAGEYNEQFF. DNA for the CDR3: TGTGCCAGCAGCCAAGACGTAGCGGGCGAATACAATGAGCAGTTCTTC. The genes are TRBV3-1 and TRBJ2-1; 7 positions agree with TRBD2. The CDR3 is 16 amino acids. The germline CDR1 and CDR2 sequences are LGHDT and YNNKEL (reference sequence). V shed 0 bases, J shed 4 bases, and the junction held 6 bases outside the gene matches.